The subject of this entry is one T cell receptor (beta chain). This sample stems from a study of blood T cell repertoires in COVID-19. Study-wide context: Acute-phase and convalescent COVID-19 samples originated in the United States, Italy and Spain. From T cells, B-cell-depleted T cells, or PBMCs came the material, which was cDNA or gDNA.

Per the original data handling: Researchers report that nucleated cell counts were estimated from reference gene primer amplification. Measured with immunoSEQ multiplex PCR; TCRdb has only the in-frame clones, and not every one. The DNA was the basis for D and trimming; V, J and clone size are from that table. The sample lists 230,000 or so clones, approximately 84% occurring once. The germline V gene encodes CDR1 LNHDA and CDR2 SQIVND (reference sequence). This CDR3 comprises 15 residues. The V gene lost 2 bases and the J gene lost 0 bases, with 9 bases spanning the gap. V and J are TRBV19 and TRBJ2-3; D remains unclear. The sequenced sample was peripheral blood. The sequence derives from a man aged 35-49 years with active or convalescent COVID-19. The CDR3 loop is CASSIFTASTDTQYF. The DNA for the CDR3 is TGTGCCAGTAGTATATTTACAGCTAGCACAGATACGCAGTATTTT. Using reference TRBV19 and TRBJ2-3 for the parts outside the CDR3, the full variable domain is DGGITQSPKYLFRKEGQNVTLSCEQNLNHDAMYWYRQDPGQGLRLIYYSQIVNDFQKGDIAEGYSVSREKKESFPLTVTSAQKNPTAFYLCASSIFTASTDTQYFGPGTRLTVL.